This paragraph reports one T cell receptor (beta chain). Antigen specificity is unknown. These data originate in a study of T cell responses to AZD1222 COVID-19 vaccine. CDR1 SNHLY and CDR2 FYNNEI come from the germline V gene. The CDR3 has 15 residues. Trimming took off 7 bases at V and 2 bases at J, with 17 bases between the two ends. Sequencing was performed with immunoSEQ multiplex PCR; in TCRdb, only in-frame clones are kept and a portion is missing. The table shows 25,000 to 30,000 clones, with approximately 91% occurring only once. Study-level results: The donors showed a predominance of white British ancestry and of females, with possible underestimation of clonal diversity. Regions 160-218 and 743-854 dominated among vaccine-associated CD4 TCRs spanning spike. Elevations in Spike-specific TCR breadth and depth followed administration of two AZD1222 doses. Just a handful of AZD1222 recipients were seropositive at baseline.

This TCR was recovered from an adult in good health. This rearrangement joins TRBV2 to TRBJ1-2; D may be TRBD1 (6 bases). This sample comprised peripheral blood, obtained on day 0 of AZD1222 vaccination. CDR3 sequence reads: CASKIWTEQNYGYTF. CDR3 bases: TGTGCCAGCAAAATCTGGACAGAACAGAACTATGGCTACACCTTC.